This T cell receptor beta chain was recorded in a study of T cells in Graves' hyperthyroidism and ophthalmopathy (dated by TCRdb to 2018 to 2020). In the study overall: Peripheral blood was collected at initial diagnosis, before any treatment. Thyroid tissue and blood T-cell repertoires from more than 5 Graves' hyperthyroidism patients were also compared in the study. To identify distinguishing TCR V-J signatures, a discovery cohort of around 100 patients was used, comprising some 45 with Graves' ophthalmopathy and 57 with stable Graves' hyperthyroidism. The paper describes TCR Vbeta CDR3 sequencing of 135 peripheral blood samples, made up of 43 ophthalmopathy patients, over 70 hyperthyroidism patients and about 17 progressor patients. For training and testing, the 100 or so patients in the discovery cohort were randomly divided in a 7:3 ratio. Following sampling, methimazole starting at 30 mg daily was given to hyperthyroidism patients, and high-dose intravenous methylprednisolone was given to ophthalmopathy patients. Whether ophthalmopathy could be predicted prospectively was tested in an independent validation cohort made up of 18 hyperthyroidism patients plus 17 patients who later progressed to ophthalmopathy. Findings and caveats that apply to the study as a whole: Most expanded thyroid clonotypes (frequency above 0.001) were also found in blood, which suggests that blood repertoires may mirror thyroid immune responses. In validation, the model predicted progression to ophthalmopathy with around 71% sensitivity and less than 75% specificity, a median of around 6.6 months before onset. No statistical method was used to set the sample size in advance, and investigators knew the group allocation. A model built on a 13 V-J signature distinguished ophthalmopathy from stable hyperthyroidism, reaching about 88% sensitivity and about 81% specificity in cross-validation and 80%/75% in testing.

Ophthalmopathy patients had moderately to severely active disease, Clinical Activity Score of at least 3, NOSPECS grade of at least 4, and duration under 3 months. Exclusion was applied to patients with uncontrolled infections, other autoimmune diseases, pregnancy or lactation. Diagnoses were established on the basis of clinical symptoms, serum thyroxine and TRAb, thyroid ultrasound, and orbital computed tomography. PBMCs were separated from roughly 10 ml of fresh peripheral blood using Ficoll-Paque density gradient centrifugation. Total RNA was extracted with Trizol reagent, and quality was checked on an Agilent 2100 Bioanalyzer. V and J are truncated by 5 bases and 4 bases respectively, leaving an intervening sequence of 17 bases. From cysteine to phenylalanine, the CDR3 is 16 amino acids long. The entry retains the CDR3 DNA only, 48 bases that are in frame from base 1. TCR beta CDR3 regions were amplified from RNA transcripts. The TCR CDR3 was subjected to a first round of RT-PCR using the HTBI primer set and the Qiagen OneStep RT-PCR kit. A second multiplex PCR round built the libraries, followed by size selection and purification. The libraries were sequenced on an Illumina HiSeq2000 using paired-end 100 bp reads. For the original study's pipeline: Raw data were processed with SOAPnuke, discarding reads with adapters, uncalled bases, mean Phred below 15, or no exact constant-primer or identifier match. High-quality paired reads were merged using COPE v1.2.5, and each unique nucleotide sequence was defined as a clonotype. Clonotypes were aligned to IMGT TRBV, TRBD and TRBJ reference segments using MiTCR v1.1. The analysis included only V-J combinations with a frequency above 0.0001, which together covered roughly 99% of the repertoires. A TCS score was defined as the ratio between F50 (clonal expansion) and ExV (chaos), using BLOSUM62-based TCRdist between CDR3 peptides within each V-J. Welch's t-statistics and random forest reduced roughly 500 V-J features to some 14, which were used in a naive Bayes classifier (R e1071). TCRdb's own reprocessing of the public reads used fastp at Q25 and MiXCR and kept productive beta chains. A single entry per CDR3 protein holds the most common genes and DNA from its merged rows. It is TCRdb's table, rather than the study itself, that gives the V and J calls and clone size. Counted in this sample were some 500,000 distinct CDR3 sequences; roughly 25% of them appeared once. Jointly, the top ten make up 11% of the sample.

This clonotype was counted ten times or more. Its cognate antigen has yet to be identified. Per-nucleotide qualities are absent, and no much larger clonotype sits a single base away. Specimen: blood. This sequence was found in a woman aged 30 to 39 with Graves' ophthalmopathy. Recombination joined TRBV12-3 or TRBV12-4 with TRBJ2-2; TRBD1 is a weak D gene call, 6 bases matching. The CDR3 sequence is CASSRQASVSTGELFF. The nucleotide sequence reads TGTGCCAGCAGTAGACAGGCCAGCGTTAGCACCGGGGAGCTGTTTTTT.